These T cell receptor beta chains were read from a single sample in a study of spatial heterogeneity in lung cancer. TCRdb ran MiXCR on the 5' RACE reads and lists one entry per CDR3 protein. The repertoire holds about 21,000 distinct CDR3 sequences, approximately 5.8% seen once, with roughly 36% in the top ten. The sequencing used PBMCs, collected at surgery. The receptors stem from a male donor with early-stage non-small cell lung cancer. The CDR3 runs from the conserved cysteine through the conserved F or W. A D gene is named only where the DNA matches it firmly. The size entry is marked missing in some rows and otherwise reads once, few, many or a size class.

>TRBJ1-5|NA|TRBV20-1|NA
CSAPDGNQPQHF
TGCAGTGCTCCGGACGGCAATCAGCCCCAGCATTTT
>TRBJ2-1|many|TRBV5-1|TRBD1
CASSWTGVDSYNEQFF
TGCGCCAGCAGCTGGACAGGGGTGGACTCCTACAATGAGCAGTTCTTC
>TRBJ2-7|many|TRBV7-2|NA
CASSLLWAPNYEQYF
TGTGCCAGCAGCTTATTGTGGGCCCCCAACTACGAGCAGTACTTC
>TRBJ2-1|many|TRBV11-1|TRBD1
CASSSSRQGPSFF
TGTGCCAGCAGCTCATCCAGACAGGGGCCCTCATTCTTC
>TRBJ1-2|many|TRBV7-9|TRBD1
CASSFSGTGGDGYTF
TGTGCCAGCAGCTTCTCCGGGACAGGGGGCGATGGCTACACCTTC
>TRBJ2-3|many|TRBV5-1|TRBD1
CASSLSPGTAADTQYF
TGCGCCAGCAGCCTCTCCCCCGGGACAGCGGCAGATACGCAGTATTTT
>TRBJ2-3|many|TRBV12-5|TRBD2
CASGLGLAGDTDTQYF
TGTGCTAGTGGTTTGGGACTAGCGGGGGACACAGATACGCAGTATTTT
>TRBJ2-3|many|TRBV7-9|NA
CASSPDARRLTSTDTQYF
TGTGCCAGCAGCCCAGATGCTCGACGGCTGACTAGCACAGATACGCAGTATTTT
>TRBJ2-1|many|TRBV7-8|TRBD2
CASSLRAGGQDNEQFF
TGTGCCAGCAGCTTGCGTGCGGGGGGGCAGGACAATGAGCAGTTCTTC
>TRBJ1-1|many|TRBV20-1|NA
CSAPGTVNTEAFF
TGCAGTGCTCCCGGGACGGTGAACACTGAAGCTTTCTTT
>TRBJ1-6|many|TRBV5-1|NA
CASSLRQGISPLHF
TGCGCCAGCAGCTTGAGGCAGGGGATTTCACCCCTCCACTTT
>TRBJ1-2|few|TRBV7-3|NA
CASSETLRGDYGYTF
TGTGCCAGCAGCGAAACCCTTAGGGGTGACTATGGCTACACCTTC
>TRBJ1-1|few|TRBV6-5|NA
CASSPGSGPEAFF
TGTGCCAGCAGTCCCGGATCGGGTCCTGAAGCTTTCTTT
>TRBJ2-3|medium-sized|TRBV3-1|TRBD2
CASSPIAGGSTDTQYF
TGTGCCAGCAGCCCCATAGCGGGAGGGAGCACAGATACGCAGTATTTT
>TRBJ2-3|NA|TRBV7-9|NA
CASSLGMVSSTDTQYF
TGTGCCAGCAGCTTAGGGATGGTCTCATCAACAGATACGCAGTATTTT
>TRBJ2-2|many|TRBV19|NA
CASSIKTGTGELFF
TGTGCCAGTAGTATCAAAACGGGCACCGGGGAGCTGTTTTTT
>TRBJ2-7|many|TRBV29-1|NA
CSVTRERGQYF
TGCAGCGTCACCAGGGAGCGAGGGCAGTACTTC
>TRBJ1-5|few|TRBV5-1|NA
CASSPGGSNQPQHF
TGCGCCAGCAGCCCGGGGGGTAGCAATCAGCCCCAGCATTTT
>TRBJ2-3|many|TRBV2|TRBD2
CASSEGLAGHTQYF
TGTGCCAGCAGTGAAGGACTAGCGGGGCATACGCAGTATTTT
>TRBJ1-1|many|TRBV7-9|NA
CASSLTESTEAFF
TGTGCCAGCAGCTTAACCGAAAGCACTGAAGCTTTCTTT
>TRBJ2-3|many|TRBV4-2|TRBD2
CASSQELAGGPGDTQYF
TGTGCCAGCAGCCAAGAACTAGCGGGGGGGCCGGGAGATACGCAGTATTTT
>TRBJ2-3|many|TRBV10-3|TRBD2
CAISDSSGVDTQYF
TGTGCCATCAGTGATTCTAGCGGGGTAGATACGCAGTATTTT
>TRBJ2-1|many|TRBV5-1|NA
CASSPSGAGAYNEQFF
TGCGCCAGCAGCCCCTCGGGGGCGGGAGCCTACAATGAGCAGTTCTTC
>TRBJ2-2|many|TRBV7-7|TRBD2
CASSSSRGFGELFF
TGTGCCAGCAGCTCGTCGCGGGGGTTCGGGGAGCTGTTTTTT
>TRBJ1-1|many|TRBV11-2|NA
CASSSQLNTEAFF
TGTGCCAGCAGCTCGCAGTTGAACACTGAAGCTTTCTTT
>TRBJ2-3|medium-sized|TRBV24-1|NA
CATSDLRTNTDTQYF
TGTGCCACCAGTGATTTGAGGACTAACACAGATACGCAGTATTTT
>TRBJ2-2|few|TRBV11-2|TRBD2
CASKRLAGFTGELFF
TGTGCCAGCAAGCGGCTAGCGGGGTTCACCGGGGAGCTGTTTTTT
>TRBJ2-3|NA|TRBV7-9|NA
CASSSTPSSPDTQYF
TGTGCCAGCAGCTCCACCCCCTCTAGCCCCGATACGCAGTATTTT
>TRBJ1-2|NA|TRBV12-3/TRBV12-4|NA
CASSWGPLGYTF
TGTGCCAGCAGTTGGGGCCCGTTAGGCTACACCTTC
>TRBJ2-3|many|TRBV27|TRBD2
CASSSLAGVTDTQYF
TGTGCCAGCAGTTCCCTAGCGGGAGTGACAGATACGCAGTATTTT
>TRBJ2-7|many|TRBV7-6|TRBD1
CASSSNLQGANEQYF
TGTGCCAGCAGCTCCAATTTACAGGGGGCAAACGAGCAGTACTTC
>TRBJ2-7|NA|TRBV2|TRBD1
CASQTGAYEQYF
TGTGCCTCTCAAACAGGGGCCTACGAGCAGTACTTC
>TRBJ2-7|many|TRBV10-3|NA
CAISDGAGPGEQYF
TGTGCCATCAGTGATGGGGCGGGGCCGGGCGAGCAGTACTTC
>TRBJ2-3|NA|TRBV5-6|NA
CASSFSDSQGWDTQYF
TGTGCCAGCAGCTTCTCGGACTCCCAAGGGTGGGATACGCAGTATTTT
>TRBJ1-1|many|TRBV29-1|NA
CSVGDPRAFF
TGCAGCGTTGGGGACCCCCGGGCTTTCTTT
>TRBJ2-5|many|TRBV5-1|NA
CASSLGRTPGSETQYF
TGCGCCAGCAGCCTGGGACGGACCCCGGGGTCGGAGACCCAGTACTTC
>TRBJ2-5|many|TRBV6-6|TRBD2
CASSYLGLAQETQYF
TGTGCCAGCAGTTACCTGGGACTAGCCCAAGAGACCCAGTACTTC
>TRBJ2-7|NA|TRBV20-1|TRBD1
CSASRDRGFEQYF
TGCAGTGCTAGCCGGGACAGGGGCTTCGAGCAGTACTTC
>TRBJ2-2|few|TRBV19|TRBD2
CASGMWGTGELFF
TGTGCTAGCGGGATGTGGGGAACCGGGGAGCTGTTTTTT
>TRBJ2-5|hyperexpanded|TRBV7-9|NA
CASSRGLRKTQYF
TGTGCCAGCAGTAGAGGACTGAGAAAGACCCAGTACTTC
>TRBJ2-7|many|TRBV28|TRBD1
CASSPRDRGLEQYF
TGTGCCAGCAGTCCCCGGGACAGGGGGCTAGAGCAGTACTTC
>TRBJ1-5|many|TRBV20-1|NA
CSARVGDQPQHF
TGCAGTGCTAGAGTAGGGGATCAGCCCCAGCATTTT
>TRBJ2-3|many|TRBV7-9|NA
CASSLTSLGTDTQYF
TGTGCCAGCAGCTTAACCTCTCTGGGGACAGATACGCAGTATTTT
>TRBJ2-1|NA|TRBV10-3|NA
CAISEGLAAYNEQFF
TGTGCCATCAGTGAGGGGCTAGCTGCTTACAATGAGCAGTTCTTC
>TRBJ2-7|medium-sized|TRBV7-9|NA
CASSLEATRRPYEQYF
TGTGCCAGCAGCTTAGAGGCCACCCGCAGACCTTACGAGCAGTACTTC
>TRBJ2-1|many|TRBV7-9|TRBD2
CASSPTSRGEQFF
TGTGCCAGCAGCCCGACTAGCCGGGGTGAGCAGTTCTTC
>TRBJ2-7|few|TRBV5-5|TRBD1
CASSLVWDSGYEQYF
TGTGCCAGCAGCTTGGTTTGGGACAGCGGCTACGAGCAGTACTTC
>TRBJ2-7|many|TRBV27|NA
CASSSRDSPLLYEQYF
TGTGCCAGCAGTTCGCGAGACAGCCCTTTACTCTACGAGCAGTACTTC
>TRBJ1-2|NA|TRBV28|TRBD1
CASTGQGWSNYGYTF
TGTGCCAGCACCGGACAGGGGTGGTCTAACTATGGCTACACCTTC
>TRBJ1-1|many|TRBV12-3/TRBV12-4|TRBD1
CASRLTGQGRTEAFF
TGTGCCAGCAGACTTACGGGACAGGGAAGGACTGAAGCTTTCTTT
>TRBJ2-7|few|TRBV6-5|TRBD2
CATREPGYEQYF
TGTGCCACGCGGGAGCCTGGGTACGAGCAGTACTTC
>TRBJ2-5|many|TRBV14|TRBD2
CASSQDLGSGLATETQYF
TGTGCCAGCAGCCAAGATCTGGGGTCGGGACTAGCGACGGAGACCCAGTACTTC
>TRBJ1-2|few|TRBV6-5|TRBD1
CASSRQGYGYTF
TGTGCCAGCAGCCGACAGGGCTATGGCTACACCTTC
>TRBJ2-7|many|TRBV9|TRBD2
CASSPSRGLVSEQYF
TGTGCCAGCAGCCCCTCCAGGGGACTAGTAAGCGAGCAGTACTTC
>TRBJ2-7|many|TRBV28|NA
CASTPPGGSPLSYEQYF
TGTGCCAGCACCCCCCCCGGCGGGTCCCCCCTTTCCTACGAGCAGTACTTC